What follows are 28 T cell receptor beta chains derived from one specimen sequenced in a study of T cell responses to AZD1222 COVID-19 vaccine. Method: immunoSEQ multiplex PCR; TCRdb's copy keeps in-frame clones and lacks some. The sample consists of approximately 130,000 clones, about nine tenths of them appearing once. The specimen was peripheral blood, collected on day 0 of AZD1222 vaccination. The origin of the receptors is an adult in good health.

The rearrangement joins TRBV5-5 to TRBJ1-5; TRBD1 agrees at 9 bases. This CDR3 is built from 15 residues. CDR1 SGHKS and CDR2 YYEKEE come from the germline V gene (reference sequence). V trimming: 7 bases; J trimming: 4 bases; junction bases outside the gene matches: 9. CDR3 residues: CASRTGTGPNQPQHF. In nucleotides, the CDR3 is TGTGCCAGCCGGACCGGGACAGGGCCGAATCAGCCCCAGCATTTT. Full variable domain (rest looked up from reference TRBV5-5 and TRBJ1-5): DAGVTQSPTHLIKTRGQQVTLRCSPISGHKSVSWYQQVLGQGPQFIFQYYEKEERGRGNFPDRFSARQFPNYSSELNVNALLLGDSALYLCASRTGTGPNQPQHFGDGTRLSIL.

This clone has a single count. The chain recombines TRBV7-3 with TRBJ1-3, with 8 bases that match TRBD1. The CDR3 has 15 amino acids. Germline V gene data show CDR1 as SGHTA and CDR2 as FQGTGA. V shed 5 bases and J 4 bases; nucleotides not matched to a gene: 7. CDR3 protein: CASSSGRGPGNTIYF. In DNA form, the CDR3 reads TGTGCCAGCAGCAGCGGCAGGGGGCCAGGAAACACCATATATTTT. Supplemented by reference TRBV7-3 and TRBJ1-3, the full variable domain reads GAGVSQTPSNKVTEKGKYVELRCDPISGHTALYWYRQSLGQGPEFLIYFQGTGAADDSGLPNDRFFAVRPEGSVSTLKIQRTERGDSAVYLCASSSGRGPGNTIYFGEGSWLTVV.

The rearrangement links TRBV2 to TRBJ2-1; no definite D call. The CDR3 is made up of 14 amino acids. V shed 7 bases and J shed 6 bases, with 16 bases lying between them. Per germline, CDR1 SNHLY and CDR2 FYNNEI. The CDR3 protein is CASIWQASGNEQFF. The CDR3 nucleotides are TGTGCCAGCATCTGGCAGGCCTCGGGCAATGAGCAGTTCTTC.

This clone has a handful of counts. The J gene is TRBJ1-6, the V gene TRBV5-6; 10 positions match TRBD1. The germline V gene encodes CDR1 SGHDT and CDR2 YYEEEE. V was clipped by 2 bases and J by 10 bases; unmatched bases: 3. The CDR3 totals 14 residues. In nucleotides, the CDR3 is TGTGCCAGCAGCTTTGGACAGGGGGTCTCACCCCTCCACTTT. Translated, it gives CASSFGQGVSPLHF.

The J gene is TRBJ2-1, the V gene TRBV28; D is unclear. The CDR3 has 16 amino acids. Trimming left V 2 bases short and J 0 bases short, with 11 bases between. CDR1 is MDHEN and CDR2 is SYDVKM in the germline V gene. Written as DNA, the CDR3 is TGTGCCAGCAGTTTACCTCCCCTGAGCTCCTACAATGAGCAGTTCTTC. Translated: CASSLPPLSSYNEQFF.

The chain combines TRBV24-1 with TRBJ1-4; D call uncertain. V was clipped by 4 bases and J by 7 bases, with 15 bases between them. The CDR3 has 15 residues. CDR1 is KGHDR, CDR2 SFDVKD, per germline. The chain's CDR3 is CATSEAGSAGEKLFF. The CDR3 DNA reads TGTGCCACCAGTGAAGCCGGGTCAGCGGGTGAAAAACTGTTTTTT.

The table lists this clone with a count of one. The rearrangement uses TRBV18 and TRBJ2-3; 9 nucleotides match TRBD1. CDR1 and CDR2 from the germline V gene are KGHSH and LQKENI. The CDR3 has 13 amino acids. The J segment lost 4 bases and the V segment lost 5 bases, leaving 1 base of the junction unmatched. For the CDR3, the DNA is TGTGCCAGCTCAAGGACAGGGGCAGATACGCAGTATTTT. It translates to CASSRTGADTQYF.

This chain connects TRBV7-2 to TRBJ1-2, with 8 positions matching TRBD1. With 5 bases clipped from V and 6 bases from J, the junction kept 5 bases outside the gene matches. CDR3 size: 13 residues. Germline lookup yields CDR1 SGHTA and CDR2 FQGNSA. The chain's CDR3 is CASSHRQGNGYTF. The DNA for the CDR3 is TGTGCCAGCAGCCACCGACAGGGGAATGGCTACACCTTC.

The V call is TRBV7-9, the J call TRBJ2-7, with D perhaps assigned TRBD1 or TRBD2 (5 bases each). The CDR3 sequence is 15 residues long. From germline, CDR1 is SEHNR and CDR2 FQNEAQ (reference sequence). V was cut by 5 bases and J by 7 bases, with 21 bases left in between. This CDR3 reads CASSTPGTGFWEQYF. The CDR3 nucleotides read TGTGCCAGCAGCACCCCCGGGACGGGTTTTTGGGAGCAGTACTTC.

The chain has TRBV5-1 and TRBJ1-6, with 8 positions matching TRBD1. The CDR3 runs to 14 residues. With V trimmed by 4 bases and J by 8 bases, 5 bases remained unmatched. Germline CDR1 SGHRS, CDR2 YFSETQ. The CDR3 spells CASSVGQGDSPLHF. The CDR3 region has the DNA TGCGCCAGCAGCGTCGGACAGGGTGATTCACCCCTCCACTTT.

There are a few counts of this clone. The chain joins TRBV11-2 to TRBJ2-3; a weak D match, TRBD2 (5 bases). V shed 4 bases and J shed 2 bases, with 16 bases lying between them. CDR1 and CDR2 (germline): SGHAT, FQNNGV. The CDR3 covers 16 residues. DNA of the CDR3: TGTGCCAGCAGCTCCCACGGGAACAGCTACACAGATACGCAGTATTTT. It codes for CASSSHGNSYTDTQYF. Filled out from reference TRBV11-2 and TRBJ2-3, the complete variable domain reads EAGVAQSPRYKIIEKRQSVAFWCNPISGHATLYWYQQILGQGPKLLIQFQNNGVVDDSQLPKDRFSAERLKGVDSTLKIQPAKLEDSAVYLCASSSHGNSYTDTQYFGPGTRLTVL.

V and J are TRBV13 and TRBJ2-3; 13 positions match TRBD2. The CDR3 is 18 amino acids. Germline CDR1 reads PRHDT; CDR2 reads FYEKMQ (reference sequence). Trimming removed 7 bases from V and 0 bases from J; junction bases left unmatched: 10. This chain's CDR3 is CASTGGTSGIRSTDTQYF. The DNA for the CDR3 is TGTGCCAGCACGGGCGGGACTAGCGGGATACGTAGCACAGATACGCAGTATTTT.

The V gene is TRBV9, the J gene TRBJ1-1, with TRBD1 matching over 8 bases. The CDR3 has 15 residues. Unmatched junction bases numbered 4, after V lost 3 bases and J lost 0 bases. Per germline, CDR1 SGDLS and CDR2 YYNGEE. CDR3 in DNA: TGTGCCAGCAGCGCCGGGACAGGTTTGAACACTGAAGCTTTCTTT. It is translated as CASSAGTGLNTEAFF.

This clone was found once. The CDR3 bases are TGCGCCAGCAGCCAAGTTAGGGCGGGAGTGTTTGAGACCCAGTACTTC. Translated, it gives CASSQVRAGVFETQYF. The chain has TRBV4-1 and TRBJ2-5; 7 bases align to TRBD2. CDR1 and CDR2 from the germline V gene are MGHRA and YSYEKL. CDR3 size: 16 residues. V shed 1 base and J 5 bases; nucleotides not matched to a gene: 10.

V is TRBV27 and J is TRBJ2-5; 10 bases map to TRBD1. The CDR3 sequence is 17 residues long. Germline-derived CDR1 and CDR2 are MNHEY and SMNVEV (reference sequence). V was pared by 5 bases and J by 3 bases, with 12 bases of the junction left unmatched. CDR3 residues: CASSTMTGTGDKETQYF. In nucleotides, the CDR3 is TGTGCCAGCAGTACCATGACCGGGACAGGGGATAAAGAGACCCAGTACTTC.

V gene TRBV28 combines with J gene TRBJ2-1; D ambiguous. Trimming removed 8 bases from V and 6 bases from J, with 17 bases in between. Germline V CDR1 and CDR2: MDHEN, SYDVKM. This CDR3 is 14 amino acids long. CDR3 region: CASYTTLKSNEQFF. The CDR3 DNA is TGTGCCAGCTACACTACACTCAAAAGCAATGAGCAGTTCTTC.

V usage is TRBV7-2 and J usage is TRBJ1-2; 7 nucleotides align to TRBD1. With V trimmed by 5 bases and J by 2 bases, 2 bases remained unmatched. This CDR3 spans 13 amino acids. Looked up from germline, CDR1 is SGHTA and CDR2 is FQGNSA. The CDR3 loop is CASSPDRNYGYTF. In nucleotides, the CDR3 is TGTGCCAGCAGCCCGGACAGGAACTATGGCTACACCTTC.

The V call is TRBV7-2, the J call TRBJ1-6; D not resolved. Trimming pared 8 bases from V and 7 bases from J, leaving 18 bases between. The germline gives CDR1 SGHTA, CDR2 FQGNSA. The CDR3 covers 15 residues. The CDR3, as DNA: TGTGCCAGCGTGCGCTTTTTAACGGGGAATTCACCCCTCCACTTT. Translated, it gives CASVRFLTGNSPLHF.

The chain carries TRBV5-1 and TRBJ2-6; D possibly corresponds to TRBD1 (6 bases). The CDR3 runs 18 residues. The V and J ends lost 1 base and 1 base respectively, with 15 bases between them. Germline CDR1 SGHRS, CDR2 YFSETQ. The CDR3 protein is CASSLYGDISSGANVLTF. The CDR3 region has the DNA TGCGCCAGCAGCTTGTATGGGGACATCAGTTCTGGGGCCAACGTCCTGACTTTC. Supplemented by reference TRBV5-1 and TRBJ2-6, the full variable domain reads KAGVTQTPRYLIKTRGQQVTLSCSPISGHRSVSWYQQTPGQGLQFLFEYFSETQRNKGNFPGRFSGRQFSNSRSEMNVSTLELGDSALYLCASSLYGDISSGANVLTFGAGSRLTVL.

In its sample, this clone was seen once. This chain uses TRBV3-1 (or the pseudogene TRBV3-2) with TRBJ2-3, with 9 bases matching TRBD2. Germline values: CDR1 LGHDT, CDR2 YNNKEL (reference sequence). The ends lost 4 bases at V and 9 bases at J; junction bases unmatched: 5. CDR3 length: 13 amino acids. The CDR3 DNA reads TGTGCCAGCAGCCCATTAGCGGGAGACACGCAGTATTTT. Its translation is CASSPLAGDTQYF.

The rearrangement joins TRBV4-1 to TRBJ1-6; D not resolved. The CDR3 spans 14 residues. V gave up 0 bases and J gave up 9 bases, with 9 bases separating them. Germline V CDR1 and CDR2: MGHRA, YSYEKL. The CDR3 coding sequence is TGCGCCAGCAGCCAAGATGGAGTTGGTTCACCCCTCCACTTT. This encodes CASSQDGVGSPLHF.

The V and J genes are TRBV24-1 and TRBJ2-1; D is unresolved. Deletions cut 3 bases from V and 8 bases from J, with 22 bases between. The CDR3 length is 17 residues. Germline CDR1 is KGHDR and CDR2 is SFDVKD. The CDR3 bases are TGTGCCACCAGTGATCCCCTAGGTGGGAAAAGGACGGATGAGCAGTTCTTC. As protein: CATSDPLGGKRTDEQFF.

This chain links TRBV4-1 with TRBJ2-4; 9 bases align to TRBD2. Germline lookup yields CDR1 MGHRA and CDR2 YSYEKL. Trimming took 1 base from V and 0 from J; bases not matched to a gene: 4. The CDR3 consists of 17 residues. The CDR3 nucleotides are TGCGCCAGCAGCCAAGGACTAGCGGTACTAGCCAAAAACATTCAGTACTTC. This encodes CASSQGLAVLAKNIQYF.

The rearrangement uses TRBV11-2 and TRBJ2-2; D call uncertain. The V end was cut by 1 base, the J end by 7 bases, with 10 bases between. The germline V gene encodes CDR1 SGHAT and CDR2 FQNNGV. The CDR3 runs 14 residues. The CDR3 nucleotides read TGTGCCAGCAGCTTAGGCCTAGTAGGCGGGGAGCTGTTTTTT. It encodes CASSLGLVGGELFF.

The chain carries TRBV7-6 and TRBJ2-4; TRBD2 agrees at 13 bases. With 11 bases clipped from V and 0 bases from J, the junction kept 4 bases outside the gene matches. This CDR3 is built from 15 residues. Germline CDR1 reads SGHVS; CDR2 reads FNYEAQ. In DNA form, the CDR3 reads TGTGCCGGGACTAGCGGGGAACTAGCCAAAAACATTCAGTACTTC. Protein sequence: CAGTSGELAKNIQYF.

The chain has TRBV28 and TRBJ2-2; D is unclear. The V and J ends lost 6 bases and 0 bases respectively, with 5 bases between them. The CDR3 has 13 amino acids. Germline CDR1 is MDHEN and CDR2 is SYDVKM. CDR3 coding DNA: TGTGCCAGCAGACCGTCGAACACCGGGGAGCTGTTTTTT. Translation: CASRPSNTGELFF.

V is TRBV6-4 and J is TRBJ1-2; 7 positions agree with TRBD1. V shed 2 bases, J shed 0 bases, and the junction held 18 bases outside the gene matches. Germline assignment: CDR1 MRHNA and CDR2 SNTAGT. This CDR3 spans 20 amino acids. CDR3 protein: CASSDPRGPGGDSSNYGYTF. The CDR3 DNA reads TGTGCCAGCAGTGACCCTCGAGGGCCGGGCGGGGACAGCTCTAACTATGGCTACACCTTC.

This clone was recorded a few times. The chain combines TRBV28 with TRBJ2-6, with 12 nucleotides matching TRBD2. The CDR3 runs 17 residues. The germline V gene has CDR1 MDHEN and CDR2 SYDVKM. V was clipped by 5 bases and J by 0 bases; unmatched bases: 2. The CDR3 here is CASSGLAGRSGANVLTF. DNA for the CDR3: TGTGCCAGCAGTGGACTAGCGGGACGCTCTGGGGCCAACGTCCTGACTTTC.